This T cell receptor (beta chain) was profiled in a study of brain metastases from non-small cell lung cancer. Study-level findings and limits: Metastases had sparse T cells but largely shared repertoires with primaries. Compared with primary tumors, brain metastases showed less T-cell infiltration.

This clone was picked up a small number of times. What it binds is not known. The table came from immunoSEQ multiplex PCR; TCRdb's copy has only in-frame clones and leaves some out. The sample shows around 820 clones, about 88% of them seen only once. Germline values: CDR1 MNHNS, CDR2 SASEGT. Trimming took 1 base from V and 6 from J, leaving 12 bases between them. The length of the CDR3 is 14 residues. This clonotype originated in a donor at least 40 years old with non-small cell lung cancer. The sample consisted of tissue from a brain metastasis. This rearrangement joins TRBV6-1 to TRBJ1-2; D gene uncertain. In nucleotides, the CDR3 is TGTGCCAGCAGTGAAGAGCCTCGGAGCCATGGCTACACCTTC. Amino acids: CASSEEPRSHGYTF.